The clone carrying this T cell receptor (beta chain) was seen ten or more times. Its antigen is not known. The junction and the germline gene differ at one end; a read error may be behind it. Time point specified: patch test 3, about 24 weeks after DPC sensitization. Treatment specified: therapeutic diphenylcyclopropenone sensitization with weekly scalp DPC. These data originate in a study of human T cells and chemical hapten exposure. Study at large: Recorded diagnoses among the mostly female patients were alopecia areata, totalis or universalis. TCR yields per sample varied, mainly owing to small pooled library volume differences. General observations from the study: The formation of large CDR3 similarity clusters by expanded TCRs significantly exceeded that of controls. TCRs above 1 in 1000 frequency stayed constant with DPC sensitization.

This CDR3 is 13 amino acids long. Germline V lookup: CDR1 SEHNR, CDR2 FQNEAQ (reference sequence). TCRdb recomputed calls from the RACE reads with MiXCR, one row per CDR3 protein. In the table there are some 71,000 distinct CDR3 sequences, roughly 10% of which are singletons. This clonotype was obtained from a woman aged 50 to 65 with alopecia areata. Some clones in this sample may be carry-over from other donors' samples. The chain carries TRBV7-9 and TRBJ1-1; D is perhaps TRBD1 (5 bases). Here the sequenced sample was whole blood, taken in connection with sensitization to the hapten diphenylcyclopropenone (DPC). DNA for the CDR3: TGTGCCAGCAGCTTAGACCACAGGCCCCCGGGCATCTTT. This sequence encodes CASSLDHRPPGIF. The full variable domain, its missing parts supplied by reference TRBV7-9 and TRBJ1-1, is DTGVSQNPRHKITKRGQNVTFRCDPISEHNRLYWYRQTLGQGPEFLTYFQNEAQLEKSRLLSDRFSAERPKGSFSTLEIQRTEQGDSAMYLCASSLDHRPPGIFGQGTRLTVV.